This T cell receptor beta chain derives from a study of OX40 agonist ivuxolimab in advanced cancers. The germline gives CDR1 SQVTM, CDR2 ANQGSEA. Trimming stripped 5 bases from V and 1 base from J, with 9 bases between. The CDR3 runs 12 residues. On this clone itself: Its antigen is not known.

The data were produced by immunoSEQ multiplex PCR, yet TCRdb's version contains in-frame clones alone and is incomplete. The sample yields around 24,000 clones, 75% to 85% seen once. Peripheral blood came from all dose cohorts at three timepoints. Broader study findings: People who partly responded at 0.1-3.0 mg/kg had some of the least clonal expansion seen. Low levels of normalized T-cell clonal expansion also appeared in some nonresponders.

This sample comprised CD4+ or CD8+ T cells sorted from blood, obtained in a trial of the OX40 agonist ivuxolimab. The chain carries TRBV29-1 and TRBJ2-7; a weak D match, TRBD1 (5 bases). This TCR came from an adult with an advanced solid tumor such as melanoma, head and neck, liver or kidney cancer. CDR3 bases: TGCAGCGTTCCAGGGATTTCCTACGAGCAGTACTTC. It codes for CSVPGISYEQYF.